These 24 T cell receptor beta chains share one sample of origin, sequenced in a study of blood T cell repertoires in COVID-19. Assay: immunoSEQ multiplex PCR; the TCRdb copy retains only in-frame clones and omits some. The profile covers 200,000 to 250,000 clones, with about 88% appearing a single time and roughly 2.7% taken by the ten largest. Specimen: PBMCs or T cells enriched from blood (not recorded which). The receptors come from a woman aged 25-40 years who had recovered from COVID-19.

The V gene is TRBV6-2 or TRBV6-3, the J gene TRBJ1-1, with D uncertain. The V end was cut by 1 base, the J end by 3 bases, with 3 bases between. Germline loops: CDR1 MNHEY, CDR2 SVGEGT. The length of the CDR3 is 12 residues. CDR3 nucleotides: TGTGCCAGCAGTTACTACTACACTGAAGCTTTCTTT. Residues: CASSYYYTEAFF.

This chain uses TRBV12-3 or TRBV12-4 with TRBJ2-7; 8 bases are shared with TRBD1. CDR3 length: 12 residues. Trimming took 6 bases from V and 6 from J; bases not matched to a gene: 4. CDR3 nucleotide sequence: TGTGCCAGCAGAACCGACAGGGGCGAGCAGTACTTC. Protein product: CASRTDRGEQYF.

The rearrangement uses TRBV5-5 and TRBJ1-3, with a possible D match to TRBD1 (5 bases). V lost 0 bases and J lost 4, with 17 bases in between. The CDR3 consists of 17 residues. Germline CDR1 SGHKS, CDR2 YYEKEE (reference sequence). Written as DNA, the CDR3 is TGTGCCAGCAGCTTGGAGAGTCTGGGGCAGTGGGGAAACACCATATATTTT. Amino acids: CASSLESLGQWGNTIYF.

The chain employs TRBV5-1 and TRBJ2-1; 7 nucleotides agree with TRBD1. CDR1 is SGHRS and CDR2 is YFSETQ in the germline V gene. The V segment lost 1 base and the J segment 5 bases; nucleotides outside the gene matches: 6. This CDR3 is 15 amino acids long. This CDR3 reads CASSLYDRDNNEQFF. Written as DNA, the CDR3 is TGCGCCAGCAGCTTGTATGACAGGGACAACAATGAGCAGTTCTTC.

V gene TRBV6-2 or TRBV6-3 combines with J gene TRBJ2-7, with 14 bases fitting TRBD2. Germline values: CDR1 MNHEY, CDR2 SVGEGT. The CDR3 runs 18 residues. V lost 6 bases to trimming and J lost 3 bases; unmatched junction nucleotides: 13. The CDR3 coding sequence is TGTGCCAGCAGCGGACTAGCGGGGGGCCGGGGTAATCTCTACGAGCAGTACTTC. This codes for CASSGLAGGRGNLYEQYF.

The rearrangement links TRBV27 to TRBJ2-7; 10 bases map to TRBD2. The CDR3 length is 14 residues. Germline V lookup: CDR1 MNHEY, CDR2 SMNVEV (reference sequence). The ends lost 8 bases at V and 6 bases at J; junction bases unmatched: 10. DNA of the CDR3: TGTGCCAGCCGCCAGCGGGGGGGGGTCGGCGAGCAGTACTTC. Its translation: CASRQRGGVGEQYF.

The chain couples TRBV7-9 to TRBJ1-2, with D perhaps TRBD1 (5 bases). CDR1 is SEHNR, CDR2 FQNEAQ, per germline (reference sequence). Deletions cut 2 bases from V and 4 bases from J, with 17 bases between. The CDR3 covers 16 residues. CDR3 loop: CASSLRTLGSLYGYTF. The CDR3 region has the DNA TGTGCCAGCAGCTTACGGACACTGGGTTCCCTCTATGGCTACACCTTC.

The CDR3, as DNA: TGTGCCAGCAGCTTAGGGACAGGGGGTATCGCCGAGCAGTACTTC. Its protein product is CASSLGTGGIAEQYF. The chain has TRBV11-3 and TRBJ2-7, with TRBD1 identical over 10 bases. The CDR3 length is 15 residues. Trimming removed 1 base from V and 6 bases from J; junction bases left unmatched: 6. Germline V gene lookup returns CDR1 SGHNT and CDR2 YENEEA.

This chain links TRBV18 with TRBJ2-7; TRBD2 agrees at 7 bases. The CDR3 spans 13 residues. CDR1 is KGHSH and CDR2 is LQKENI in the germline V gene. J lost 3 bases, V lost 3 bases, and 2 bases had no gene match. CDR3 region: CASSPGTNYEQYF. CDR3 bases: TGTGCCAGCTCACCCGGGACTAACTACGAGCAGTACTTC.

This rearrangement joins TRBV18 to TRBJ2-7; D gene uncertain. Germline CDR1 reads KGHSH; CDR2 reads LQKENI. The CDR3 runs to 11 residues. V lost 2 bases, J lost 5 bases, and 4 bases lay in between. The CDR3 sequence is CASSPGHEQYF. The CDR3 DNA reads as TGTGCCAGCTCACCAGGCCACGAGCAGTACTTC. The variable domain in full, with the rest retrieved from reference TRBV18 and TRBJ2-7, is NAGVMQNPRHLVRRRGQEARLRCSPMKGHSHVYWYRQLPEEGLKFMVYLQKENIIDESGMPKERFSAEFPKEGPSILRIQQVVRGDSAAYFCASSPGHEQYFGPGTRLTVT.

The chain couples TRBV6-1 to TRBJ1-2; possibly TRBD1 for D (5 bases). Germline values: CDR1 MNHNS, CDR2 SASEGT. The CDR3 sequence is 14 residues long. The V and J ends lost 2 bases and 8 bases respectively, with 15 bases between them. The CDR3 loop reads CASSESIGVGGYTF. DNA for the CDR3: TGTGCCAGCAGTGAATCGATAGGGGTGGGAGGCTACACCTTC.

In its sample, this clone was seen a few times. The same CDR3 also results from other DNA sequences found in this sample. The chain combines TRBV9 with TRBJ1-1; D gene ambiguous. The V and J ends lost 5 bases and 5 bases respectively, with 7 bases between them. The CDR3 runs to 11 residues. CDR1 is SGDLS, CDR2 YYNGEE, per germline. The CDR3 nucleotides are TGTGCCAGCAGTCCCCTGACTGAAGCTTTCTTT. This encodes CASSPLTEAFF.

This clone was detected a few times. The gene calls are TRBV5-1 and TRBJ2-2; 15 nucleotides align to TRBD2. The CDR3 consists of 19 residues. CDR1 is SGHRS and CDR2 is YFSETQ in the germline V gene. V dropped 1 base and J dropped 7; count of bases not matched to a gene: 11. CDR3 protein: CASSLSGLAGGPRVGELFF. CDR3 nucleotides: TGCGCCAGCAGCTTGAGCGGACTAGCGGGGGGGCCGAGGGTCGGGGAGCTGTTTTTT. The full variable domain, with the rest looked up from reference TRBV5-1 and TRBJ2-2, is KAGVTQTPRYLIKTRGQQVTLSCSPISGHRSVSWYQQTPGQGLQFLFEYFSETQRNKGNFPGRFSGRQFSNSRSEMNVSTLELGDSALYLCASSLSGLAGGPRVGELFFGEGSRLTVL.

V and J are TRBV6-9 and TRBJ2-2; TRBD1 matches 8 bases. The CDR3 contains 18 residues. CDR1 and CDR2 from the germline V gene are MNHGY and SVAAGI. With V trimmed by 2 bases and J by 0 bases, 8 bases remained unmatched. The CDR3 DNA is TGTGCCAGCAGTTATCGACAGGGGATGAACGCGAACACCGGGGAGCTGTTTTTT. Its protein is CASSYRQGMNANTGELFF.

The chain is built from TRBV12-5 and TRBJ1-5, with D maybe TRBD1 (6 bases). V dropped 1 base and J dropped 4 bases, with 14 bases sitting between them. The CDR3 is made up of 16 amino acids. The germline V gene encodes CDR1 LGHNT and CDR2 FRNRAP. The CDR3 nucleotides read TGTGCTAGTGGTTTGGGACCGGGACACCGAAATCAGCCCCAGCATTTT. It yields the protein CASGLGPGHRNQPQHF.

This chain connects TRBV5-1 to TRBJ2-5; perhaps TRBD2 as D (6 bases). Germline assignment: CDR1 SGHRS and CDR2 YFSETQ. Deletions cut 2 bases from V and 5 bases from J, with 16 bases between. The CDR3 loop spans 15 amino acids. The CDR3 reads CASSLGGSSGETQYF. The CDR3 DNA sequence: TGCGCCAGCAGCTTAGGAGGGTCCTCTGGGGAGACCCAGTACTTC.

The gene calls are TRBV4-3 and TRBJ1-6; unclear D gene. V shed 4 bases and J shed 6 bases, with 19 bases lying between them. The CDR3 consists of 17 residues. Germline assignment: CDR1 LGHNA and CDR2 YSLEER. DNA of the CDR3: TGCGCCAGCAGCCGGGATGTCATTGAGGGTATTAATTCACCCCTCCACTTT. Its protein is CASSRDVIEGINSPLHF.

The V gene is TRBV7-2, the J gene TRBJ2-7; 7 bases line up with TRBD2. Germline-derived CDR1 and CDR2 are SGHTA and FQGNSA. Trimming took 5 bases from V and 7 from J; bases not matched to a gene: 11. CDR3 length equals 14 residues. The CDR3 nucleotides are TGTGCCAGCAGCCCATCCCTCTGGGAGGGGGAGCAGTACTTC. Its translation is CASSPSLWEGEQYF.

This chain uses TRBV10-2 with TRBJ2-3; D possibly corresponds to TRBD2 (6 bases). There are 15 residues in the CDR3. The germline gives CDR1 WSHSY, CDR2 SAAADI. V was pared by 2 bases and J by 0 bases, with 9 bases between. The CDR3 DNA reads as TGCGCCAGCAGTGAGCCTAGCGCCAGCACAGATACGCAGTATTTT. This codes for CASSEPSASTDTQYF.

The chain recombines TRBV4-1 with TRBJ2-1; the D gene is possibly TRBD2 (6 bases). From germline, CDR1 is MGHRA and CDR2 YSYEKL. V gave up 0 bases and J gave up 8 bases, with 11 bases separating them. The CDR3 loop spans 14 amino acids. CDR3 DNA: TGCGCCAGCAGCCAAGAACGGGGGTGGTATGAGCAGTTCTTC. Translated: CASSQERGWYEQFF.

This clone was observed a single time. CDR3 sequence reads: CASSQEGQAEKLFF. CDR3 coding DNA: TGTGCCAGCAGCCAAGAAGGACAGGCAGAAAAACTGTTTTTT. This chain joins TRBV3-1 (or the pseudogene TRBV3-2) and TRBJ1-4; 7 positions agree with TRBD1. The V and J ends lost 0 bases and 8 bases, in that order; junction bases with no gene match: 3. The length of the CDR3 is 14 residues. CDR1 and CDR2 (germline): LGHDT, YNNKEL (reference sequence).

This sequence joins TRBV19 and TRBJ2-6; D gene unclear. Germline CDR1 and CDR2: LNHDA and SQIVND (reference sequence). This CDR3 spans 15 amino acids. The V end lost 5 bases, the J end lost 4 bases, and 12 bases lay between the germline ends. The CDR3 bases are TGTGCCAGTAGTCCTCCCAGCGCGGGGGCCAACGTCCTGACTTTC. This encodes CASSPPSAGANVLTF.

The chain uses TRBV6-2 or TRBV6-3 and TRBJ2-6; a weak D match, TRBD2 (5 bases). Germline loops: CDR1 MNHEY, CDR2 SVGEGT. The CDR3 has 17 residues. The V and J ends lost 7 bases and 3 bases respectively, with 19 bases between them. CDR3 residues: CASIPRRGTDGANVLTF. CDR3 in DNA: TGTGCCAGCATCCCTCGCCGGGGTACTGATGGGGCCAACGTCCTGACTTTC.

V is TRBV5-1 and J is TRBJ2-3; 7 bases are shared with TRBD1. CDR1 is SGHRS and CDR2 is YFSETQ in the germline V gene. This CDR3 spans 15 amino acids. The ends lost 9 bases at V and 1 base at J; junction bases unmatched: 11. The CDR3 reads CATSGQAEGTDTQYF. Written as DNA, the CDR3 is TGCGCCACCTCTGGACAGGCGGAAGGCACAGATACGCAGTATTTT.